A selection of T cell receptor beta chains follows, all from one sample in a study of CD8 T cells in Susac syndrome. TCRdb recomputed calls from the immunoSEQ multiplex PCR reads with MiXCR, one row per CDR3 protein. The sample carries 130,000 or so distinct CDR3 sequences, around 80% recorded once. Sequenced sample: CD8+ T cells from PBMCs. These receptors were taken from a human donor with multiple sclerosis. Each CDR3 is given with its conserved first and last residue. The D gene is left open where the match is weak. Not every row has a clone size; where given, it reads once, few, many or a size class.

size,J,D,V,DNA,CDR3
NA,TRBJ2-1,NA,TRBV27,TGTGCCAGCAGTTTAAGGTCTGCGTACAATGAGCAGTTCTTC,CASSLRSAYNEQFF
NA,TRBJ2-1,TRBD2,TRBV30,TGTGCCTGGAGTGTAATCGCGGGGGGACGGTTCTTC,CAWSVIAGGRFF
NA,TRBJ1-1,TRBD1,TRBV3-1,TGTGCCAGCAGCCAAGATCCGGGACAGGTTGAAGCTTTCTTT,CASSQDPGQVEAFF
NA,TRBJ1-1,NA,TRBV19,TGTGCCAGTAGTCAGGGTTGGGACACTGAAGCTTTCTTT,CASSQGWDTEAFF
NA,TRBJ1-1,TRBD1,TRBV9,TGTGCCAGCAACCAGGGGGGTCACACTGAAGCTTTCTTT,CASNQGGHTEAFF
once,TRBJ2-3,TRBD2,TRBV11-2,TGTGCCAGCAGCTTAGGGATTAGCGGGGCGTTCACAGATACGCAGTATTTT,CASSLGISGAFTDTQYF
NA,TRBJ1-2,NA,TRBV6-4,TGTGCCAGCAGTGTGGAGGCGCACTATGGCTACACCTTC,CASSVEAHYGYTF
NA,TRBJ1-1,NA,TRBV9,TGTGCCAGCAGCGTAGTATCGGGGGATGAAGCTTTCTTT,CASSVVSGDEAFF
NA,TRBJ2-5,NA,TRBV4-3,TGCGCCAGCAGCCGAGAGGGGGGGCTAGGAGAGACCCAGTACTTC,CASSREGGLGETQYF
NA,TRBJ1-3,TRBD1,TRBV10-3,TGTGCCATCAGGGAAGACAGGGAATACGGAAACACCATATATTTT,CAIREDREYGNTIYF
few,TRBJ2-7,NA,TRBV5-1,TGCGCCAGCAGCTTACCCGGGACTTTCCTCTGGCACGAGCAGTACTTC,CASSLPGTFLWHEQYF
NA,TRBJ2-3,NA,TRBV27,TGTGCCAGCAGTTTATCAGCCCAGGGGCCGGCGCCAGATACGCAGTATTTT,CASSLSAQGPAPDTQYF
NA,TRBJ2-5,TRBD2,TRBV12-3/TRBV12-4,TGTGCCAGCAGTCCCCATGAGCGGGGGGCCGGGGAGACCCAGTACTTC,CASSPHERGAGETQYF
NA,TRBJ2-5,TRBD1,TRBV2,TGTGCCAGCACCCAAACGCCGGGACAGGGGACGGGGGAGACCCAGTACTTC,CASTQTPGQGTGETQYF
NA,TRBJ1-2,NA,TRBV29-1,TGCAGCGTTGTGGATCCGGGACGGACCGCCGCTAACTATGGCTACACCTTC,CSVVDPGRTAANYGYTF
NA,TRBJ1-1,NA,TRBV13,TGTGCCAGCTCCGGGTGGAACACTGAAGCTTTCTTT,CASSGWNTEAFF
NA,TRBJ2-5,NA,TRBV10-3,TGTGCCACCAGGACAGAACCTCAAGAGACCCAGTACTTC,CATRTEPQETQYF
NA,TRBJ1-3,NA,TRBV12-3/TRBV12-4,TGTGCCAGCAGTTTTTCAGGGTTCTCTGGAAACACCATATATTTT,CASSFSGFSGNTIYF
few,TRBJ2-3,NA,TRBV7-6,TGTGCCAGCAGCTTACGACCCACAGATACGCAGTATTTT,CASSLRPTDTQYF
few,TRBJ2-5,NA,TRBV13,TGTGCCAGCAGCGCCGGGACGGGGGTAGAGACCCAGTACTTC,CASSAGTGVETQYF
NA,TRBJ1-1,NA,TRBV13,TGTGCCAGCAGCCAGGTCCACACTAAAGCTTTCTTT,CASSQVHTKAFF
NA,TRBJ2-2,NA,TRBV6-5,TGTGCCAGCAGTTACTCGAGAGGGTGGGAGGCGGCGAACACCGGGGAGCTGTTTTTT,CASSYSRGWEAANTGELFF